What follows describes a single TCR beta chain. Its antigen is still unknown. This entry is derived from a study of shared clonotypes between healthy human individuals. Donors were Caucasian adults residing in Nashville, Tennessee, USA. Trimming removed 3 bases at V and 5 bases at J, with 8 bases between. The CDR3 has 13 amino acids. CDR1 is ENHRY and CDR2 is SYGVKD in the germline V gene. Study-level findings and limits: Generally, estimated richness proved larger in naive subsets than it did in memory subsets.

TCRdb's table, derived via immunoSEQ multiplex PCR, lists solely in-frame clones and lacks some. The profile shows 2 million to 3 million clones, roughly 93% of them singletons. The sequencing sample was made of naive CD4+ T cells from PBMCs. Subset given: CD45RA+ positively selected. This receptor was identified in a man aged 18-30 years in good health. Some clones in this sample may be carry-over from other donors' samples. The V and J genes are TRBV10-3 and TRBJ1-5; tentatively, D is TRBD1 (5 bases). CDR3 loop: CAISEKGDQPQHF. The CDR3 DNA follows: TGTGCCATCAGTGAAAAAGGGGATCAGCCCCAGCATTTT.